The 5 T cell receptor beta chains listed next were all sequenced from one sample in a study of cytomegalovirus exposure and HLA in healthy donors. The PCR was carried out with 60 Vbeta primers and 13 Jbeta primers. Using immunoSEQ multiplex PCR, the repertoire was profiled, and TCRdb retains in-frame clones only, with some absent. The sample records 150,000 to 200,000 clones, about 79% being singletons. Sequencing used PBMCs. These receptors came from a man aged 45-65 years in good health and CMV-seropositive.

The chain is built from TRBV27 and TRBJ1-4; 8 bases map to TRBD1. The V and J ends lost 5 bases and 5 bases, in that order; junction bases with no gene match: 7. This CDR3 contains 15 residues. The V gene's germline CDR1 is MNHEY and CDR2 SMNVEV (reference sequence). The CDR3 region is CASSPGDRRNEKLFF. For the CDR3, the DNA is TGTGCCAGCAGTCCCGGGGACAGGAGAAATGAAAAACTGTTTTTT.

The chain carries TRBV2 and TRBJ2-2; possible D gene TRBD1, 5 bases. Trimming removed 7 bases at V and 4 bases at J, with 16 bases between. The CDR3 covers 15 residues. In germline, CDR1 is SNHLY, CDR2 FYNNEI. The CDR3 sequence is CASTEWGRATGELFF. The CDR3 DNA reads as TGTGCCAGCACCGAATGGGGCAGGGCCACCGGGGAGCTGTTTTTT.

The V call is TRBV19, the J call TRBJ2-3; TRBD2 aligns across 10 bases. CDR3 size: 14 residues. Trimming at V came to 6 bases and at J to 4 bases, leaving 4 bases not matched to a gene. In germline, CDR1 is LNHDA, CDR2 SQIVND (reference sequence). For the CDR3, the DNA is TGTGCCAGTAGCCACGGGACTAGCGCAGATACGCAGTATTTT. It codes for CASSHGTSADTQYF.

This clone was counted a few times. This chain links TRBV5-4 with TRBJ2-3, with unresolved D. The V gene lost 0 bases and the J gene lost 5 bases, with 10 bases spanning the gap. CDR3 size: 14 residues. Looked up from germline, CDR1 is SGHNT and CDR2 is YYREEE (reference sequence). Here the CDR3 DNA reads TGTGCCAGCAGCTTGGCTAGAGCTGGAGATACGCAGTATTTT. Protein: CASSLARAGDTQYF.

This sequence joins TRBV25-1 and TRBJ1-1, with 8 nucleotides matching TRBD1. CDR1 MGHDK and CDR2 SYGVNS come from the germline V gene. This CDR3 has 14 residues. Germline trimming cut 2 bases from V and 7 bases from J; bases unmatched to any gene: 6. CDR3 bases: TGTGCCAGCAGTGAAGCCAACAGGGGGTTTGAAGCTTTCTTT. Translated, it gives CASSEANRGFEAFF.